This passage covers 6 T cell receptor beta chains from one sample sequenced in a study of T cell clonality in common variable immunodeficiency (dated by TCRdb to the mid-2010s). The receptor library was made with the immunoSEQ multiplex PCR assay. TCRdb limited this immuneACCESS table to in-frame rearrangements with V and J called. A share of clones is missing; checked studies link under half to unresolved V genes, and the rest is unexplained. Listed for this sample are approximately 64,000 clones, none observed only a single time. The top ten clonotypes cover less than 2% of the sample. The sequencing sample was made of peripheral blood mononuclear cells. The receptor set was obtained from a person between 18 and 69 years old in good health.

At least ten counts were recorded for this clone. Incomplete CDR3 DNA: TGTGCCAGCAGTGGGGGACAGGGTGGCGGC. Translated, it gives CASSGGQGGG. The CDR3 reads in full as CASSGGQGGGYTF. The V and J genes are TRBV12-3 or TRBV12-4 and TRBJ1-2; 9 bases are a match to TRBD1. Sequencing ends 3 residues short of the CDR3 end; the germline J gene provides the rest. The CDR3 is 13 amino acids.

This clone was recorded at least ten times. The read ends 3 residues before the CDR3 terminus; that terminus is restored from the germline J gene. V and J are TRBV5-1 and TRBJ2-2; the D gene is possibly TRBD1 (5 bases). V gave up 0 bases and J gave up 4 bases, with 10 bases separating them. This CDR3 comprises 15 residues. Germline CDR1 and CDR2: SGHRS and YFSETQ. The CDR3 sequence: CASSLEGSRTGELFF. The CDR3 bases that were read are TGCGCCAGCAGCTTGGAGGGGTCGCGCACCGGGGAG.

This clone was recorded at least ten times. The CDR3 extends 3 residues past the end of the read, so its final part is completed from the germline J gene. V usage is TRBV4-2 and J usage is TRBJ1-6; TRBD1 agrees at 8 bases. V lost 4 bases and J lost 8; bases outside the gene matches: 7. The CDR3 is made up of 15 amino acids. The germline V gene has CDR1 LGHNA and CDR2 YNFKEQ. The CDR3 DNA, read in part, is TGTGCCAGCAGCCGGACCTCGGACAGGGATTCACCC. Translating it yields CASSRTSDRDSP. The whole CDR3 region reads CASSRTSDRDSPLHF.

There are a few counts of this clone. Sequencing ends 3 residues short of the CDR3 end; the germline J gene provides the rest. The gene calls are TRBV2 and TRBJ2-1; 7 bases align to TRBD2. The CDR3 length is 16 residues. The J segment lost 4 bases and the V segment lost 0 bases, leaving 6 bases of the junction unmatched. The germline CDR1 and CDR2 sequences are SNHLY and FYNNEI. The DNA read from the CDR3 is TGTGCCAGCAGTGAAGCGCCGGGACTACCTTACAATGAG. Residues: CASSEAPGLPYNE. The whole CDR3 protein reads CASSEAPGLPYNEQFF.

This clone was observed at least ten times. The read gets to within 3 residues of the CDR3 end, and the germline J gene fills in the rest. The rearrangement uses TRBV19 and TRBJ1-1, with 8 bases matching TRBD1. After removal of 4 bases from V and 1 base from J, the junction contained 5 bases not matched to a gene. The CDR3 totals 15 residues. Germline V gene lookup returns CDR1 LNHDA and CDR2 SQIVND (reference sequence). CDR3 DNA (partial): TGTGCCAGTAGTAGACAGGGGCTTGGGAACACTGAA. This sequence encodes CASSRQGLGNTE. The full CDR3 sequence reads CASSRQGLGNTEAFF.

This clone was detected ten times or more. The CDR3 end lies 3 residues beyond the end of the read and is filled in from the germline J gene. The chain links TRBV4-1 to TRBJ2-7, with 9 nucleotides matching TRBD1. Germline V CDR1 and CDR2: MGHRA, YSYEKL. Unmatched junction bases numbered 10, after V lost 4 bases and J lost 3 bases. This CDR3 region has 16 residues. The chain's CDR3 is CASSPGNRDRDYEQYF. CDR3 DNA, as far as it was read: TGCGCCAGCAGCCCCGGAAATCGGGACAGGGACTACGAG.